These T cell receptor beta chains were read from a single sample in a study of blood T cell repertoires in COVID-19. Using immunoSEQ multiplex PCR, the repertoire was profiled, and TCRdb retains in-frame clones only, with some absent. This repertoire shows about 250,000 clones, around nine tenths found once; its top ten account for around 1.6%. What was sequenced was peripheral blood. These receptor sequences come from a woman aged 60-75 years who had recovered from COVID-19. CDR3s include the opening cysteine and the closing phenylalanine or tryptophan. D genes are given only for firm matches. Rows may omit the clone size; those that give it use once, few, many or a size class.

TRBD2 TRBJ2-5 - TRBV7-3 CASSLNGGALFGETQYF TGTGCCAGCAGCTTAAACGGGGGGGCCCTCTTCGGAGAGACCCAGTACTTC
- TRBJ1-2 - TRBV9 CASSESAGPNYGYTF TGTGCCAGCAGCGAGTCCGCGGGGCCTAACTATGGCTACACCTTC
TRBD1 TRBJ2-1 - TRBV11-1 CASSLGQYNEQFF TGTGCCAGCAGCCTGGGACAGTACAATGAGCAGTTCTTC
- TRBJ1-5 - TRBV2 CASSGGRTRGGPQHF TGTGCCAGCAGTGGGGGACGGACTAGAGGTGGACCCCAGCATTTT
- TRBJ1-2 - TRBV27 CASSFGEDYGYTF TGTGCCAGCAGTTTCGGGGAAGACTATGGCTACACCTTC
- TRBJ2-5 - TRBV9 CASSGSGKETQYF TGTGCCAGCAGCGGGAGCGGAAAAGAGACCCAGTACTTC
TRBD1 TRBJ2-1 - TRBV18 CASSLGQTNEQFF TGTGCCAGCTCCCTGGGACAGACCAATGAGCAGTTCTTC
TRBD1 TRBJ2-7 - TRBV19 CASSLGQGRYEQYF TGTGCCAGTAGTCTCGGACAGGGACGGTACGAGCAGTACTTC
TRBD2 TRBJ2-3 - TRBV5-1 CASSPGGGAATQYF TGCGCCAGCAGCCCCGGGGGGGGCGCAGCTACGCAGTATTTT
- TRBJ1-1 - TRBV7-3 CASSPTGNTEAFF TGTGCCAGCAGCCCAACAGGAAACACTGAAGCTTTCTTT
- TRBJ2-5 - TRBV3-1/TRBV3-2 CASSPAFRLGQETQYF TGTGCCAGCAGCCCGGCATTTCGACTAGGACAAGAGACCCAGTACTTC
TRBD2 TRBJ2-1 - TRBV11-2 CASSRLAGVYNSYNEQFF TGTGCCAGCAGTCGGCTAGCGGGGGTATACAACTCCTACAATGAGCAGTTCTTC
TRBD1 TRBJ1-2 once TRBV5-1 CASSLGPGGGNGYTF TGCGCCAGCAGCTTGGGGCCAGGGGGCGGAAATGGCTACACCTTC
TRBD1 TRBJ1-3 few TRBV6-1 CASSEGQGALRNTIYF TGTGCCAGCAGTGAAGGACAGGGGGCTCTAAGAAACACCATATATTTT
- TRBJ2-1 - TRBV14 CASSRVGGSYNEQFF TGTGCCAGCAGCCGCGTGGGGGGCTCCTACAATGAGCAGTTCTTC
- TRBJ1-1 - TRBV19 CASSMGGLGTEAFF TGTGCCAGTAGTATGGGGGGGCTGGGGACTGAAGCTTTCTTT
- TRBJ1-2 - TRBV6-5 CATRQALYGYTF TGTGCCACCCGACAGGCCCTCTATGGCTACACCTTC
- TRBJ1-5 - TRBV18 CASSPLDRQPQHF TGTGCCAGCTCACCTCTGGACAGACAGCCCCAGCATTTT
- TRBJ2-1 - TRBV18 CASSPAGSDEQFF TGTGCCAGCTCACCGGCCGGGTCCGATGAGCAGTTCTTC
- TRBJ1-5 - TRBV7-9 CASSLGHHSNQPQHF TGTGCCAGCAGCTTAGGGCACCATAGCAATCAGCCCCAGCATTTT
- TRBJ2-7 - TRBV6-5 CASSYEGMYEQYF TGTGCCAGCAGTTACGAGGGTATGTACGAGCAGTACTTC
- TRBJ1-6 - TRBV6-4 CASSDSVPNSPLHF TGTGCCAGCAGTGACTCCGTCCCTAATTCACCCCTCCACTTT
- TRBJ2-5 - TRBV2 CASSHRRVDETQYF TGTGCCAGCAGTCACCGGCGGGTGGACGAGACCCAGTACTTC
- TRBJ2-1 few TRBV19 CASSISRGGYNEQFF TGTGCCAGTAGTATATCGAGGGGGGGATACAATGAGCAGTTCTTC
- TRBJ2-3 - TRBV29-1 CSDNAGGTPRDTQYF TGCAGCGACAACGCCGGCGGGACCCCCAGGGATACGCAGTATTTT
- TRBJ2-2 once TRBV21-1 CASSRTGNTGELFF TGTGCCAGCAGCCGGACAGGGAACACCGGGGAGCTGTTTTTT
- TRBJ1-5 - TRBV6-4 CASSAEPGGNQPQHF TGTGCCAGCAGTGCTGAGCCGGGGGGCAATCAGCCCCAGCATTTT
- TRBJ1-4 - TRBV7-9 CASSLQLTTQNEKLFF TGTGCCAGCAGCTTACAGCTAACTACCCAAAATGAAAAACTGTTTTTT
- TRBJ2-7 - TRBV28 CASRPGGPSYEQYF TGTGCCAGCCGCCCGGGGGGCCCCAGCTACGAGCAGTACTTC
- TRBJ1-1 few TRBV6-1 CASSDSGNEAFF TGTGCCAGCAGTGATTCCGGGAATGAAGCTTTCTTT
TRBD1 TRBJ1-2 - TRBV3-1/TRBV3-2 CASSPGTGDRYGYTF TGTGCCAGCAGCCCCGGGACAGGGGACAGGTATGGCTACACCTTC
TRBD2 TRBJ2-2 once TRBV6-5 CASSRTSTNTGELFF TGTGCCAGCAGTCGGACTAGCACTAACACCGGGGAGCTGTTTTTT
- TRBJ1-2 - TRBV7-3 CASSLTLRGGGYTF TGTGCCAGCAGCTTAACGCTTCGGGGTGGCGGCTACACCTTC
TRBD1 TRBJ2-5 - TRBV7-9 CASSLTTGGGETQYF TGTGCCAGCAGCCTAACGACAGGGGGCGGGGAGACCCAGTACTTC
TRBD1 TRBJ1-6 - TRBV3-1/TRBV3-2 CASSQAGGPSGAPLHF TGTGCCAGCAGCCAGGCAGGGGGACCAAGTGGAGCACCCCTCCACTTT
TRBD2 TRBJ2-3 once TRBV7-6 CASSLVLAGYSTDTQYF TGTGCCAGCAGCTTAGTACTAGCGGGGTACAGCACAGATACGCAGTATTTT
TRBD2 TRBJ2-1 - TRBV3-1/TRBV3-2 CASSQFPGGSYNEQFF TGTGCCAGCAGCCAATTTCCGGGGGGGTCATACAATGAGCAGTTCTTC
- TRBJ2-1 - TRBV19 CASSGGSDPFLNEQFF TGTGCCAGTAGTGGGGGGAGCGACCCTTTTCTCAATGAGCAGTTCTTC
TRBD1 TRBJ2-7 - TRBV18 CASSQTTGGLYEQYF TGTGCCAGCTCACAAACGACAGGGGGCTTGTACGAGCAGTACTTC
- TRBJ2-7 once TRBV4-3 CASSQVGTPGYEQYF TGCGCCAGCAGCCAAGTAGGGACTCCAGGCTACGAGCAGTACTTC
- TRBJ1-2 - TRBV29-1 CSARPPGVGYTF TGCAGCGCCCGGCCCCCGGGGGTGGGCTACACCTTC
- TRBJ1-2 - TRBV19 CASSPGPYGYTF TGTGCCAGTAGCCCAGGGCCCTATGGCTACACCTTC
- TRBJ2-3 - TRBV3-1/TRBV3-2 CASSRMGGADTQYF TGTGCCAGCAGCCGAATGGGAGGTGCAGATACGCAGTATTTT
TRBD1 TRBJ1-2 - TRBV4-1 CASSQTGTGWVGYTF TGCGCCAGCAGCCAAACTGGGACAGGGTGGGTCGGCTACACCTTC